The clone carrying this T cell receptor beta chain has a handful of counts. The target antigen is unknown. The PCR employed 60 Vbeta primers together with 13 Jbeta primers. Measured with immunoSEQ multiplex PCR; TCRdb has only the in-frame clones, and not every one. In the table there are about 130,000 clones, roughly 71% of which are singletons. The sample is drawn from a study of cytomegalovirus exposure and HLA in healthy donors. Trimming stripped 0 bases from V and 14 bases from J, with 14 bases between. The germline V gene encodes CDR1 LNHDA and CDR2 SQIVND (reference sequence). The CDR3 runs to 14 residues. Whole-study findings and limits: Available immune exposure information was restricted to CMV serostatus only. Most observed TCR sequences were rare, whereas some public TCRs were detected in many donors. In vitro checks showed that a few CMV-associated chains really do target CMV antigens.

The chain couples TRBV19 to TRBJ1-6; the D is unclear. Source material: PBMCs. The TCR was taken from a man between 25 and 39 years old in good health and CMV-seronegative. The CDR3 DNA reads as TGTGCCAGTAGTATAGATCACCGACCGGAGACCCTCCACTTT. Translating it yields CASSIDHRPETLHF.